These 24 T cell receptor beta chains share one sample of origin, sequenced in a study of blood T cell repertoires in COVID-19 (dated by TCRdb to the early 2020s). To prepare the library, the immunoSEQ multiplex PCR assay was applied. TCRdb took this table from immuneACCESS and kept in-frame rearrangements with V and J called. Such tables lack part of the clones; where checked against another copy, unresolved V genes explain under half of the gap, and the rest is unexplained. In this sample the table shows roughly 200,000 clones, about 86% of which occur a single time. The ten largest clones capture approximately 3.1% of the sample. Sequencing was done on a sample of PBMCs or T cells enriched from blood (not recorded which). These receptors were collected from a woman aged 45-65 years in a cohort exposed to, infected with or recovered from COVID-19 (not recorded which).

This clone appeared a few times. CDR3 sequence (DNA): TGCGCCCCCGTGGGGGGGCGAAATTCACCCCTCCACTTT. It is translated as CAPVGGRNSPLHF. The V and J genes are TRBV10-1 and TRBJ1-6; D possibly corresponds to TRBD1 (6 bases). With 11 bases removed from V and 7 bases from J, the gap between germline ends came to 15 bases. The CDR3 extends over 13 amino acids. In germline, CDR1 is WNHNN, CDR2 SYGVQD (reference sequence).

This clone was detected only a few times. The rearrangement uses TRBV27 and TRBJ2-7; the D gene is possibly TRBD1 (5 bases). This CDR3 comprises 13 residues. Trimming stripped 6 bases from V and 7 bases from J, with 16 bases between. From germline, CDR1 is MNHEY and CDR2 SMNVEV (reference sequence). The CDR3 protein is CASSYRISGEQYF. The CDR3 DNA follows: TGTGCCAGCAGCTACAGGATTTCCGGGGAGCAGTACTTC.

The V and J genes are TRBV15 and TRBJ1-4; D possibly corresponds to TRBD1 (5 bases). Germline V CDR1 and CDR2: LNHNV, YYDKDF (reference sequence). CDR3 length equals 16 residues. The V end was cut by 3 bases, the J end by 3 bases, with 14 bases between. The chain's CDR3 is CATSSRVTDPNEKLFF. CDR3 DNA sequence: TGTGCCACCAGCAGTCGGGTGACAGATCCTAATGAAAAACTGTTTTTT.

This chain connects TRBV15 to TRBJ1-5; 11 bases map to TRBD1. The germline V gene has CDR1 LNHNV and CDR2 YYDKDF (reference sequence). The V gene end was trimmed by 3 bases and the J gene end by 6 bases; junction bases not matched to a gene: 1. This CDR3 comprises 14 residues. The CDR3 loop is CATSRGTGGQPQHF. The CDR3 bases are TGTGCCACCAGCAGGGGGACAGGGGGTCAGCCCCAGCATTTT.

The chain employs TRBV28 and TRBJ1-5, with D perhaps TRBD1 (6 bases). The germline V gene encodes CDR1 MDHEN and CDR2 SYDVKM. Trimming stripped 6 bases from V and 3 bases from J, with 21 bases between. The length of the CDR3 is 17 residues. As DNA, the CDR3 is TGTGCCAGCAGGGGGCTTAGAGGGGGAAGACCCAATCAGCCCCAGCATTTT. It encodes CASRGLRGGRPNQPQHF.

V and J are TRBV4-1 and TRBJ2-1; TRBD2 agrees at 8 bases. CDR3 size: 17 residues. Germline assignment: CDR1 MGHRA and CDR2 YSYEKL. Losses at the gene ends were 1 base for V and 3 bases for J; bases not matched to a gene: 8. This CDR3 reads CASSQVLAGGRYNEQFF. The CDR3 DNA reads TGCGCCAGCAGCCAAGTATTGGCGGGGGGCCGCTACAATGAGCAGTTCTTC.

The chain joins TRBV15 to TRBJ1-1, with TRBD1 identical over 9 bases. Germline V gives CDR1 LNHNV, CDR2 YYDKDF (reference sequence). This CDR3 is 16 amino acids long. V dropped 1 base and J dropped 0; count of bases not matched to a gene: 3. CDR3 in DNA: TGTGCCACCAGCAGAGGAGGGGACAGGGTGAACACTGAAGCTTTCTTT. Translating it yields CATSRGGDRVNTEAFF.

The rearrangement joins TRBV4-3 to TRBJ2-3, with D possibly matching TRBD2 (6 bases). Trimming cost V 0 bases and J 10 bases, with 11 bases left between them. The CDR3 length is 13 residues. The germline gives CDR1 LGHNA, CDR2 YSLEER. The chain's CDR3 is CASSQDGGIAQYF. CDR3 in DNA: TGCGCCAGCAGCCAAGATGGAGGGATCGCGCAGTATTTT.

This sequence joins TRBV6-2 or TRBV6-3 and TRBJ1-1, with D maybe TRBD1 (6 bases). CDR1 MNHEY and CDR2 SVGEGT come from the germline V gene. V was cut by 5 bases and J by 0 bases, with 10 bases left in between. This CDR3 is built from 14 residues. The CDR3 region is CASSRQEMNTEAFF. In DNA form, the CDR3 reads TGTGCCAGCAGTAGACAGGAGATGAACACTGAAGCTTTCTTT.

This chain uses TRBV5-5 with TRBJ1-4; D uncertain. The germline gives CDR1 SGHKS, CDR2 YYEKEE (reference sequence). Trimming shortened V by 2 bases and J by 3 bases, and 8 bases separated the two germline ends. CDR3 length equals 14 residues. The CDR3 region is CASSFGVANEKLFF. CDR3 nucleotide sequence: TGTGCCAGCAGCTTCGGGGTAGCTAATGAAAAACTGTTTTTT.

Regarding this clone: At one end, the junction sequence differs from germline, possibly due to a read error. The gene calls are TRBV7-7 and TRBJ2-5; 9 bases line up with TRBD1. The CDR3 runs to 14 residues. CDR1 and CDR2 from the germline V gene are SSHAT and FNYEAQ (reference sequence). The CDR3 coding sequence is TGTGCTAGCAGCCTGGACAGGGGTGGAGAGACCCAGTACTTC. As protein: CASSLDRGGETQYF.

The gene calls are TRBV28 and TRBJ2-3; D is ambiguous. Germline CDR1 MDHEN, CDR2 SYDVKM. V dropped 4 bases and J dropped 3 bases, with 14 bases sitting between them. The CDR3 consists of 15 residues. The CDR3: CASSSVPKVTDTQYF. DNA of the CDR3: TGTGCCAGCAGTTCGGTCCCTAAAGTGACAGATACGCAGTATTTT.

The J gene is TRBJ1-1, the V gene TRBV6-5, with 9 nucleotides matching TRBD1. This CDR3 has 14 residues. V lost 6 bases and J lost 5; bases outside the gene matches: 7. Looked up from germline, CDR1 is MNHEY and CDR2 is SVGAGI. CDR3 DNA sequence: TGTGCCAGCAGCTACCGGACAGGGGAGACTGAAGCTTTCTTT. It specifies CASSYRTGETEAFF.

The chain combines TRBV10-3 with TRBJ2-7; 9 bases agree with TRBD2. Trimming removed 0 bases from V and 0 bases from J; junction bases left unmatched: 3. The CDR3 has 16 amino acids. Germline V gene data show CDR1 as ENHRY and CDR2 as SYGVKD. CDR3 nucleotides: TGTGCCATCAGTGAGTCGCTAGCGGGGCTCTCCTACGAGCAGTACTTC. Translated, it gives CAISESLAGLSYEQYF.

V usage is TRBV27 and J usage is TRBJ1-2; D is perhaps TRBD1 (5 bases). This CDR3 contains 12 residues. Trimming removed 6 bases at V and 2 bases at J, with 7 bases between. Germline values: CDR1 MNHEY, CDR2 SMNVEV (reference sequence). The CDR3 coding sequence is TGTGCCAGCAGAAACAGGAACTATGGCTACACCTTC. This translates into CASRNRNYGYTF.

The chain uses TRBV4-2 and TRBJ2-7; TRBD1 is a possible D gene (5 bases). CDR3 length: 11 amino acids. The germline V gene encodes CDR1 LGHNA and CDR2 YNFKEQ. Trimming pared 5 bases from V and 3 bases from J, leaving 5 bases between. The CDR3 sequence: CASSRGYEQYF. The CDR3 bases are TGTGCCAGCAGCAGGGGCTACGAGCAGTACTTC.

V is TRBV5-1 and J is TRBJ2-1, with 10 nucleotides matching TRBD2. Germline trimming cut 2 bases from V and 3 bases from J; bases unmatched to any gene: 5. This CDR3 has 16 residues. CDR1 is SGHRS and CDR2 is YFSETQ in the germline V gene. CDR3 region: CASSLFLAGDYNEQFF. The CDR3 DNA reads TGCGCCAGCAGCTTATTTCTAGCGGGGGACTACAATGAGCAGTTCTTC.

The V gene is TRBV30, the J gene TRBJ1-2; D perhaps matches TRBD1 (5 bases). The V and J ends lost 5 bases and 4 bases respectively, with 17 bases between them. The CDR3 has 14 amino acids. Germline CDR1 and CDR2: GTSNPN and SVGIG (reference sequence). In nucleotides, the CDR3 is TGTGCCTGGGCCGGGGGGGGGAGGAGCTATGGCTACACCTTC. Its protein product is CAWAGGGRSYGYTF. The full variable domain, completed using reference TRBV30 and TRBJ1-2, is SQTIHQWPATLVQPVGSPLSLECTVEGTSNPNLYWYRQAAGRGLQLLFYSVGIGQISSEVPQNLSASRPQDRQFILSSKKLLLSDSGFYLCAWAGGGRSYGYTFGSGTRLTVV.

The chain recombines TRBV3-1 (or the pseudogene TRBV3-2) with TRBJ1-2, with D unclear. The CDR3 is made up of 13 amino acids. The ends were cut back, 4 bases at V and 2 bases at J, with 8 bases in the middle. CDR1 is LGHDT and CDR2 is YNNKEL in the germline V gene (reference sequence). CDR3 protein: CASSRQRNYGYTF. DNA for the CDR3: TGTGCCAGCAGCCGTCAGCGAAACTATGGCTACACCTTC.

J is TRBJ1-1 and V is TRBV30; D possibly corresponds to TRBD1 (6 bases). The CDR3 sequence is 21 residues long. Germline CDR1 and CDR2: GTSNPN and SVGIG (reference sequence). V lost 5 bases to trimming and J lost 0 bases, with 34 bases between them. CDR3 region: CAWSKKLTGATTSFMNTEAFF. The CDR3 bases are TGTGCCTGGTCCAAGAAATTGACAGGAGCAACCACCTCCTTCATGAACACTGAAGCTTTCTTT.

The V call is TRBV5-1, the J call TRBJ2-7, with D tentatively TRBD1 (6 bases). With 4 bases removed from V and 7 bases from J, the gap between germline ends came to 24 bases. The CDR3 covers 16 residues. Germline V lookup: CDR1 SGHRS, CDR2 YFSETQ. Here the CDR3 reads CASSGGRPGASVEQYF. DNA for the CDR3: TGCGCCAGCAGCGGTGGCCGGCCAGGGGCGAGCGTGGAGCAGTACTTC. Drawing the rest from reference TRBV5-1 and TRBJ2-7, the complete variable domain is KAGVTQTPRYLIKTRGQQVTLSCSPISGHRSVSWYQQTPGQGLQFLFEYFSETQRNKGNFPGRFSGRQFSNSRSEMNVSTLELGDSALYLCASSGGRPGASVEQYFGPGTRLTVT.

The chain links TRBV7-8 to TRBJ2-7, with TRBD1 matching 7 bases. Germline CDR1 is SGHVS and CDR2 is FQNEAQ. This CDR3 is 15 amino acids long. The V segment lost 1 base and the J segment 4 bases; nucleotides outside the gene matches: 7. The CDR3 sequence is CASSLGAGGLYEQYF. In nucleotides, the CDR3 is TGTGCCAGCAGCTTAGGGGCAGGGGGTTTGTACGAGCAGTACTTC.

The rearrangement links TRBV7-9 to TRBJ1-6; D is perhaps TRBD1 (5 bases). This CDR3 contains 16 residues. In germline, CDR1 is SEHNR, CDR2 FQNEAQ (reference sequence). Between the trimmed V and J ends, which lost 3 bases and 6 bases, there was a span of 15 bases. The CDR3 here is CASSLGGALFNSPLHF. DNA for the CDR3: TGTGCCAGCAGCTTGGGAGGGGCCCTGTTTAATTCACCCCTCCACTTT.

The chain is built from TRBV5-5 and TRBJ1-2; 7 bases align to TRBD1. Germline V lookup: CDR1 SGHKS, CDR2 YYEKEE (reference sequence). The CDR3 has 14 residues. V trimming: 5 bases; J trimming: 2 bases; junction bases outside the gene matches: 6. The CDR3 DNA reads as TGTGCCAGCAGACATGGACAGGCGAACTATGGCTACACCTTC. The encoded protein is CASRHGQANYGYTF.